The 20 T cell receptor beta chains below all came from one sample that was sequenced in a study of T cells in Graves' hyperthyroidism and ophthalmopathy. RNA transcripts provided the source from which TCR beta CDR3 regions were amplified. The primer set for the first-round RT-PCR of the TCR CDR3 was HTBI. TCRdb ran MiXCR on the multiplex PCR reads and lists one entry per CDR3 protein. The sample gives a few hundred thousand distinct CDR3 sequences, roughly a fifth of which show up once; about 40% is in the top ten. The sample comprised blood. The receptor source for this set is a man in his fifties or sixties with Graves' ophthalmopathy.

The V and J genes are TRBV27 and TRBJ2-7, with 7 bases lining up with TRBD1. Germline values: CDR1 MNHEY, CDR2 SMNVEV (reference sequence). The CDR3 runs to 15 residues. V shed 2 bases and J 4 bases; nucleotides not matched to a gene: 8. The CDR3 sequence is CASSLSFRGLYEQYF. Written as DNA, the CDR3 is TGTGCCAGCAGTTTAAGTTTCAGGGGGTTGTACGAGCAGTACTTC.

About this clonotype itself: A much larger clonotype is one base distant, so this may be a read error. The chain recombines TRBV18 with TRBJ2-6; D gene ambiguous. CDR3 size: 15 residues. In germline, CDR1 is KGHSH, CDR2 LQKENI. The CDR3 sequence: CTSSSGRSGANVLTF. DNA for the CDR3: TGTACCAGCTCCTCCGGCCGCTCTGGGGCCAACGTCCTGACTTTC.

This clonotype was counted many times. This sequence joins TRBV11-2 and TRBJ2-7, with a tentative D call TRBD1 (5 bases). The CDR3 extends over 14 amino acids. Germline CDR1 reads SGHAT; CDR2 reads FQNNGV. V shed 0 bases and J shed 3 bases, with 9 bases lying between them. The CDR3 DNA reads TGTGCCAGCAGCTTAGAATGGGGCAACTACGAGCAGTACTTC. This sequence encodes CASSLEWGNYEQYF.

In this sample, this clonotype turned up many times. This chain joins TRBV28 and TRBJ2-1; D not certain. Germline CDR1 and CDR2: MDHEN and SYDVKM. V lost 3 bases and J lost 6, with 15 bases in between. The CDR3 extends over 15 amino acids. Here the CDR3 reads CASSLGSGEVNEQFF. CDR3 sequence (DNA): TGTGCCAGCAGTTTGGGGTCCGGCGAGGTCAATGAGCAGTTCTTC. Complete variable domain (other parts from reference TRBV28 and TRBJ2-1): DVKVTQSSRYLVKRTGEKVFLECVQDMDHENMFWYRQDPGLGLRLIYFSYDVKMKEKGDIPEGYSVSREKKERFSLILESASTNQTSMYLCASSLGSGEVNEQFFGPGTRLTVL.

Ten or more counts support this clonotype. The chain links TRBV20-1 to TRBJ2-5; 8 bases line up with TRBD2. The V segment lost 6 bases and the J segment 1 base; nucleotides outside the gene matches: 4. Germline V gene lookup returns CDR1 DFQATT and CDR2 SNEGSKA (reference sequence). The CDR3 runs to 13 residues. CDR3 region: CSALAGPQETQYF. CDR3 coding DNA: TGCAGTGCCCTAGCGGGCCCCCAAGAGACCCAGTACTTC.

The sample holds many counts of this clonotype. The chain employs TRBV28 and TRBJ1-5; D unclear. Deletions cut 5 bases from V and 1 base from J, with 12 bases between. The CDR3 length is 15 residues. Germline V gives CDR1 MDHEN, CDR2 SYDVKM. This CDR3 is CASSLFGLSNQPQHF. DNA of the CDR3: TGTGCCAGCAGTCTGTTCGGTCTGAGCAATCAGCCCCAGCATTTT.

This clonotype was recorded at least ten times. The CDR3, as DNA: TGTGCCAGCGGCCGACCTGGAGAGACCCAGTACTTC. This gives the protein CASGRPGETQYF. The chain couples TRBV11-2 to TRBJ2-5, with no clear D. Per the germline V gene, CDR1 is SGHAT and CDR2 is FQNNGV. The CDR3 spans 12 residues. The V and J ends lost 8 bases and 4 bases respectively, with 11 bases between them.

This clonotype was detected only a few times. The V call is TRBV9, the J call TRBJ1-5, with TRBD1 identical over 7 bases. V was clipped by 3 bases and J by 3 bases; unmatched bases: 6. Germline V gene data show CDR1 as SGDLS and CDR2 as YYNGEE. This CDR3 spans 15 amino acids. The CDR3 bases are TGTGCCAGCAGCGCTACAGGGGTGCACAATCAGCCCCAGCATTTT. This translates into CASSATGVHNQPQHF.

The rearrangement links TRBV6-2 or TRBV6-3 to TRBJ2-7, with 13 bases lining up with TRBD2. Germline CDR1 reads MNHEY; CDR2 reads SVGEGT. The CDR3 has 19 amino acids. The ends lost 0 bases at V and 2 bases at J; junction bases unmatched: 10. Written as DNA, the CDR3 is TGTGCCAGCAGTTACTCCGACAGACAAGGGACTAGCGGGGCCTACGAGCAGTACTTC. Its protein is CASSYSDRQGTSGAYEQYF.

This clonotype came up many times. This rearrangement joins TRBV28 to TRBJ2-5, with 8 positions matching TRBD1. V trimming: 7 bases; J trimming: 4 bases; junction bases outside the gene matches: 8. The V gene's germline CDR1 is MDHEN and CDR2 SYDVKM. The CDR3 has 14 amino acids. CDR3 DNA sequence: TGTGCCAGCACCCCCAGGGGGCAGTTAGAGACCCAGTACTTC. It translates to CASTPRGQLETQYF.

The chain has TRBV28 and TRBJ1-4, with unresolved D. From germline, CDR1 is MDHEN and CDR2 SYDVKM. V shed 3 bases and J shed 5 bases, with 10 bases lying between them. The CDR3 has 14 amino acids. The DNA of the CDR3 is TGTGCCAGCAGTTTTACCAGAGAGAATGAAAAACTGTTTTTT. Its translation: CASSFTRENEKLFF. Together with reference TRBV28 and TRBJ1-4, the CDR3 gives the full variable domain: DVKVTQSSRYLVKRTGEKVFLECVQDMDHENMFWYRQDPGLGLRLIYFSYDVKMKEKGDIPEGYSVSREKKERFSLILESASTNQTSMYLCASSFTRENEKLFFGSGTQLSVL.

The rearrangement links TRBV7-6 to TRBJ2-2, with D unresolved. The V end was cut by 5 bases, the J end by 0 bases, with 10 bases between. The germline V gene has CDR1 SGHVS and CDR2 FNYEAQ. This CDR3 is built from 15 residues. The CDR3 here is CASSPLSPNTGELFF. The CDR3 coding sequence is TGTGCCAGCAGCCCCCTAAGCCCGAACACCGGGGAGCTGTTTTTT.

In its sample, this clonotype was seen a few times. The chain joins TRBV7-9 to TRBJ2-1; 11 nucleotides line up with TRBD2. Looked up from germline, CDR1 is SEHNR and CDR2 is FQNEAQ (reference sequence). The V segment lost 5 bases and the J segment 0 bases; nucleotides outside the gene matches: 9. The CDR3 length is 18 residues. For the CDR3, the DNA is TGTGCCAGCAGCCAAGGACTAGCGGGCAGCAGCTCCTACAATGAGCAGTTCTTC. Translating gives CASSQGLAGSSSYNEQFF.

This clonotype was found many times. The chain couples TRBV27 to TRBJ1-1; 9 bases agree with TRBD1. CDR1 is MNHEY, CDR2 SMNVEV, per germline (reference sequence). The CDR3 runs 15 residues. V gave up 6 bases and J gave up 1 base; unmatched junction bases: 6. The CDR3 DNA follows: TGTGCCAGCAGGGACAGGGGAGGTGGGAACACTGAAGCTTTCTTT. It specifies CASRDRGGGNTEAFF.

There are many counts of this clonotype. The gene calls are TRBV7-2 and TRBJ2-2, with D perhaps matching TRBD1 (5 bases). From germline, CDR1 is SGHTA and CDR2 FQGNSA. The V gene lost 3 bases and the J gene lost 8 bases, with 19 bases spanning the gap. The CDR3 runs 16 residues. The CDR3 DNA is TGTGCCAGCAGCTTCGTAATGGACCCAGGGATGGGGGAGCTGTTTTTT. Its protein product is CASSFVMDPGMGELFF.

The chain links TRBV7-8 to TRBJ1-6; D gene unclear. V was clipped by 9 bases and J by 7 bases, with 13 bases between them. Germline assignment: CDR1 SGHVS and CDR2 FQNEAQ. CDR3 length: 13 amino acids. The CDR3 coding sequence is TGTGCCAGTTCGGCCCAGGTGAATTCACCCCTCCACTTT. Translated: CASSAQVNSPLHF. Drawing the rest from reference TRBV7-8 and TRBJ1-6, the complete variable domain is GAGVSQSPRYKVAKRGQDVALRCDPISGHVSLFWYQQALGQGPEFLTYFQNEAQLDKSGLPSDRFFAERPEGSVSTLKIQRTQQEDSAVYLCASSAQVNSPLHFGNGTRLTVT.

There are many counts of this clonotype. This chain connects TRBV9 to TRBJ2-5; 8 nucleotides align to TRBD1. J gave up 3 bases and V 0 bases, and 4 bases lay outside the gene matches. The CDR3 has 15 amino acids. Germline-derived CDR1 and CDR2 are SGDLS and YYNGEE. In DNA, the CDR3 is TGTGCCAGCAGCGTAGCCAACAGGGGGGAAGAGACCCAGTACTTC. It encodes CASSVANRGEETQYF.

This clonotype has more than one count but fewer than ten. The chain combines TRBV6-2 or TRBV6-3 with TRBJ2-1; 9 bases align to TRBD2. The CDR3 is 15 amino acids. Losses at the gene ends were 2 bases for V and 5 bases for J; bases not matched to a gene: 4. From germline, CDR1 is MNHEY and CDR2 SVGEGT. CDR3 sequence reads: CASSYEREVDNEQFF. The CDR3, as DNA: TGTGCCAGCAGTTACGAGCGGGAGGTCGACAATGAGCAGTTCTTC.

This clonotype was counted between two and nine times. The CDR3 loop is CASSFPPAGLSYEQYF. The CDR3 coding sequence is TGTGCCAGCAGTTTCCCCCCGGCGGGACTCTCCTACGAGCAGTACTTC. This chain connects TRBV28 to TRBJ2-7; tentative D call: TRBD2 (6 bases). Deletions cut 3 bases from V and 0 bases from J, with 15 bases between. CDR3 length: 16 amino acids. Germline V gene lookup returns CDR1 MDHEN and CDR2 SYDVKM.

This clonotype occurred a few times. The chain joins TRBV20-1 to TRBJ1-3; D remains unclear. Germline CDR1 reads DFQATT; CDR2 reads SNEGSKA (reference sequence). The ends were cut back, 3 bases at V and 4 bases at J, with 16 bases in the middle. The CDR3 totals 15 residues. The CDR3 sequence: CSASAGRTEGNTIYF. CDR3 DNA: TGCAGTGCTAGTGCCGGGCGCACGGAGGGAAACACCATATATTTT.